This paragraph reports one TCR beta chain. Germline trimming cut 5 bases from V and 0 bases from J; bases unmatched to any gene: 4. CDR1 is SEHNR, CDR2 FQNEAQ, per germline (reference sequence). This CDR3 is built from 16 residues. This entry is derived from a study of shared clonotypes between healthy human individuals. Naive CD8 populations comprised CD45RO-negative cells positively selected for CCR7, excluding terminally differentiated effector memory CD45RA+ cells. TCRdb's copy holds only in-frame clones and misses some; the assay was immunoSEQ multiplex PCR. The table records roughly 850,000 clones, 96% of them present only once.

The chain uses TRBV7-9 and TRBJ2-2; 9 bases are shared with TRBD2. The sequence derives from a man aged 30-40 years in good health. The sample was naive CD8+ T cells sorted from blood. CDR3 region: CASSGRLAANTGELFF. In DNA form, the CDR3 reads TGTGCCAGCAGCGGACGACTAGCGGCGAACACCGGGGAGCTGTTTTTT. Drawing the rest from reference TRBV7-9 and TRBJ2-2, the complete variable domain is DTGVSQNPRHKITKRGQNVTFRCDPISEHNRLYWYRQTLGQGPEFLTYFQNEAQLEKSRLLSDRFSAERPKGSFSTLEIQRTEQGDSAMYLCASSGRLAANTGELFFGEGSRLTVL.